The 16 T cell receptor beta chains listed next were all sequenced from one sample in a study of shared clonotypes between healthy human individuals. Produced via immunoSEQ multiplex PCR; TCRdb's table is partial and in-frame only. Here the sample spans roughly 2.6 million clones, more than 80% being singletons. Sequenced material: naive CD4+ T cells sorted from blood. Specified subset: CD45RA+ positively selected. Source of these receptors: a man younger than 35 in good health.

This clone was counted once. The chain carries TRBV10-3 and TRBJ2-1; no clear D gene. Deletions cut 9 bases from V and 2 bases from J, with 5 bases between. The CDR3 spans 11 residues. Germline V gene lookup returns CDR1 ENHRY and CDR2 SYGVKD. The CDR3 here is CAMGTYNEQFF. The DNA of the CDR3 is TGTGCCATGGGGACCTACAATGAGCAGTTCTTC.

The CDR3 sequence is CASSQGDRRTSGLAKNIQYF. The CDR3 DNA sequence: TGCGCCAGCAGCCAAGGCGACCGCCGGACTAGCGGGCTAGCCAAAAACATTCAGTACTTC. The chain links TRBV4-1 to TRBJ2-4; 11 bases are a match to TRBD2. The CDR3 is made up of 20 amino acids. J lost 0 bases, V lost 1 base, and 11 bases had no gene match. Germline V gene sequence: CDR1 MGHRA, CDR2 YSYEKL.

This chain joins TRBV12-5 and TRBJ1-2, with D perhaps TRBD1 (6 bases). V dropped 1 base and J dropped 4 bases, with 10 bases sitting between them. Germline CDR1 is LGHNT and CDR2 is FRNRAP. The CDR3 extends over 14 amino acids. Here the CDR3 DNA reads TGTGCTAGTGGTTTGGGGGGGCTAGGCTATGGCTACACCTTC. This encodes CASGLGGLGYGYTF.

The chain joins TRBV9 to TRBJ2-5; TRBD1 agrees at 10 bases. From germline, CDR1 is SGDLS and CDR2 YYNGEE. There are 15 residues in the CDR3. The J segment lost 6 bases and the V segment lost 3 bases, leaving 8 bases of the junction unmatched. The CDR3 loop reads CASSGGTGVPKTQYF. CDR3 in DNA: TGTGCCAGCAGCGGAGGGACAGGGGTCCCCAAGACCCAGTACTTC.

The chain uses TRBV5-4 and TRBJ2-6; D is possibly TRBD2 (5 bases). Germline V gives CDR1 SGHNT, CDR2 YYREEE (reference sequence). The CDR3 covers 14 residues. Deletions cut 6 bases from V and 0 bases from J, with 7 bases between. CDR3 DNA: TGTGCCAGCATGGCGGGCTCTGGGGCCAACGTCCTGACTTTC. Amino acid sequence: CASMAGSGANVLTF. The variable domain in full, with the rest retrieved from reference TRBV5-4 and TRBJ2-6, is ETGVTQSPTHLIKTRGQQVTLRCSSQSGHNTVSWYQQALGQGPQFIFQYYREEENGRGNFPPRFSGLQFPNYSSELNVNALELDDSALYLCASMAGSGANVLTFGAGSRLTVL.

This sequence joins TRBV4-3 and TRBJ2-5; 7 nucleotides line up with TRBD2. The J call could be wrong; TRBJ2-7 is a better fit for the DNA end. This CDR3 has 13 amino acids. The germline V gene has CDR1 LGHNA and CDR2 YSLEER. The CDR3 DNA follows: TGCGCCAGCAGCCAAGATGCGGGGGACGAGCAGTACTTC. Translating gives CASSQDAGDEQYF.

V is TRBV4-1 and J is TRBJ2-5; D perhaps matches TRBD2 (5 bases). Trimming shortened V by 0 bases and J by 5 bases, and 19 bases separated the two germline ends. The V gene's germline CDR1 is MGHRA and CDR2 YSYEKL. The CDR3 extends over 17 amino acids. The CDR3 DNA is TGCGCCAGCAGCCAAGAAGGGAGACCCAAAGGCGTGGAGACCCAGTACTTC. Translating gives CASSQEGRPKGVETQYF.

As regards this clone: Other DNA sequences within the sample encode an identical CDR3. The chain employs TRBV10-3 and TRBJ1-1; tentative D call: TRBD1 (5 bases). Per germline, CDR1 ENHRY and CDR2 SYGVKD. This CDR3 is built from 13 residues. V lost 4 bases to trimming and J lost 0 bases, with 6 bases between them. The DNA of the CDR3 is TGTGCCATCAGTGGGGACCTGAACACTGAAGCTTTCTTT. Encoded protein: CAISGDLNTEAFF.

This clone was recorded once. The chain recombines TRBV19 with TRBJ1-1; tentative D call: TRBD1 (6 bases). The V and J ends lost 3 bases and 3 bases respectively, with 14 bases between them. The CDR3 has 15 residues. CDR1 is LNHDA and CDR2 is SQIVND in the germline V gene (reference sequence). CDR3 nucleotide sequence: TGTGCCAGTAGTATCTTTACAGGGAGGGACACTGAAGCTTTCTTT. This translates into CASSIFTGRDTEAFF.

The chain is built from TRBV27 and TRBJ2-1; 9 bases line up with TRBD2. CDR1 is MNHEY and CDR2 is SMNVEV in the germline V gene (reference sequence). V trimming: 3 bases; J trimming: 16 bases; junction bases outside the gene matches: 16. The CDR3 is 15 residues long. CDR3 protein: CASSLQTSGAPYLFF. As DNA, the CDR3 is TGTGCCAGCAGTTTGCAGACTAGCGGCGCACCTTATCTATTCTTC.

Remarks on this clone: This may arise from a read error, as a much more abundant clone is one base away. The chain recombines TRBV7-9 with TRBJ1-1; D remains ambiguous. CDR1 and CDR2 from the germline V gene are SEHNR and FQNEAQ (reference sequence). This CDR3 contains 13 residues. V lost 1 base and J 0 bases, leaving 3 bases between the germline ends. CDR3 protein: CASSLEMNTEAFF. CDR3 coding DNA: TGTGCCAGCAGCTTAGAGATGAACACTGAAGCTTTCTTT.

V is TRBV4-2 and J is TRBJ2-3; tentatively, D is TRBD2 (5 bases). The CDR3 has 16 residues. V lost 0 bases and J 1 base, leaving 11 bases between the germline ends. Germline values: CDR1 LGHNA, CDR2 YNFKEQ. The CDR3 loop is CASSQDRRVRTDTQYF. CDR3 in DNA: TGTGCCAGCAGCCAAGATCGGCGGGTTCGCACAGATACGCAGTATTTT.

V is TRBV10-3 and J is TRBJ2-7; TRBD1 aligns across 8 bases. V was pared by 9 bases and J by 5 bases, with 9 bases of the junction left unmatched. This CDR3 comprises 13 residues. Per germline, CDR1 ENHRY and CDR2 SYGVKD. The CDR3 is CAMSEDRAHEQYF. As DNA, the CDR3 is TGTGCCATGAGCGAGGACAGGGCTCACGAGCAGTACTTC.

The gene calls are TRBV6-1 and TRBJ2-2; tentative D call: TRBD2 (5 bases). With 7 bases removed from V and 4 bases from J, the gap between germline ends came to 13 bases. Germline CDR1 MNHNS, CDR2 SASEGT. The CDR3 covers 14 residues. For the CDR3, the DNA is TGTGCCAGCACGGCGGGCTTCGGCACCGGGGAGCTGTTTTTT. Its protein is CASTAGFGTGELFF.

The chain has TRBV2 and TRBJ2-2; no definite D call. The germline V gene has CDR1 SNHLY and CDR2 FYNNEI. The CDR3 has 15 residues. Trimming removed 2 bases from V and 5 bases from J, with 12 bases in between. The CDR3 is CASSENYPTTGELFF. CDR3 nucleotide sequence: TGTGCCAGCAGTGAAAACTATCCCACAACCGGGGAGCTGTTTTTT.

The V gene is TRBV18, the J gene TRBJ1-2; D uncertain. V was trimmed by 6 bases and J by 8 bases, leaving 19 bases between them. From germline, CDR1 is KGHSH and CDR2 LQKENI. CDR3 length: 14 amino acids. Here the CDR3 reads CASSLLRDQRGYTF. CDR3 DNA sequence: TGTGCCAGCTCCCTCCTCCGGGATCAGCGGGGCTACACCTTC.